The 22 T cell receptor beta chains below all came from one sample that was sequenced in a study of beta chain features in type 1 diabetes. Sequencing targeted expressed TCRB transcripts, as all isolated RNA had been reverse transcribed. Profiled with immunoSEQ multiplex PCR; TCRdb holds only in-frame clones, not every one. The sample records roughly 230,000 clones, 9.6% being singletons. Specimen: naive CD4+ T cells from blood. The source is a young woman in good health.

The rearrangement joins TRBV5-1 to TRBJ2-1; 10 nucleotides align to TRBD1. Germline V gene data show CDR1 as SGHRS and CDR2 as YFSETQ. The CDR3 extends over 15 amino acids. V dropped 3 bases and J dropped 6; count of bases not matched to a gene: 6. The CDR3 loop is CASSSGQGVANEQFF. The CDR3 DNA reads TGCGCCAGCAGCTCTGGACAGGGGGTGGCCAATGAGCAGTTCTTC.

The chain is built from TRBV7-9 and TRBJ2-5; 14 nucleotides agree with TRBD2. Germline V lookup: CDR1 SEHNR, CDR2 FQNEAQ (reference sequence). Trimming took 5 bases from V and 5 from J; bases not matched to a gene: 13. The CDR3 sequence is 18 residues long. The CDR3 loop reads CASSLGTSGSGSPETQYF. CDR3 in DNA: TGTGCCAGCAGCCTAGGGACTAGCGGGAGTGGGTCGCCGGAGACCCAGTACTTC.

The V and J genes are TRBV27 and TRBJ1-1; 7 bases align to TRBD1. Germline trimming cut 4 bases from V and 0 bases from J; bases unmatched to any gene: 5. The CDR3 is made up of 15 amino acids. The germline V gene encodes CDR1 MNHEY and CDR2 SMNVEV (reference sequence). The CDR3: CASSSRGSMNTEAFF. CDR3 sequence (DNA): TGTGCCAGCAGTTCCAGGGGGTCAATGAACACTGAAGCTTTCTTT.

This rearrangement joins TRBV9 to TRBJ2-3; TRBD2 agrees at 8 bases. Unmatched junction bases numbered 7, after V lost 0 bases and J lost 4 bases. CDR3 length equals 16 residues. CDR1 is SGDLS and CDR2 is YYNGEE in the germline V gene. CDR3 DNA sequence: TGTGCCAGCAGCGTAGTAACGGGAGGGAGGGCAGATACGCAGTATTTT. Its translation is CASSVVTGGRADTQYF.

The CDR3 sequence: CAWTGGSPYGYTF. The CDR3 nucleotides read TGTGCCTGGACGGGGGGCTCCCCTTATGGCTACACCTTC. The chain uses TRBV30 and TRBJ1-2; D might be TRBD1 (6 bases). Germline-derived CDR1 and CDR2 are GTSNPN and SVGIG (reference sequence). V was clipped by 4 bases and J by 5 bases, with 14 bases between them. The CDR3 has 13 residues.

The V call is TRBV19, the J call TRBJ2-5; 14 nucleotides align to TRBD2. Trimming took 4 bases from V and 5 from J; bases not matched to a gene: 9. Germline lookup yields CDR1 LNHDA and CDR2 SQIVND (reference sequence). The CDR3 has 17 residues. CDR3 DNA: TGTGCCAGTAGTAAAGGACTAGCGGGAGGAAGGGAGGAGACCCAGTACTTC. It encodes CASSKGLAGGREETQYF. Using reference TRBV19 and TRBJ2-5 for the parts outside the CDR3, the full variable domain is DGGITQSPKYLFRKEGQNVTLSCEQNLNHDAMYWYRQDPGQGLRLIYYSQIVNDFQKGDIAEGYSVSREKKESFPLTVTSAQKNPTAFYLCASSKGLAGGREETQYFGPGTRLLVL.

This clone occurred a few times. This chain uses TRBV10-3 with TRBJ2-5; 8 bases agree with TRBD1. Germline loops: CDR1 ENHRY, CDR2 SYGVKD. There are 14 residues in the CDR3. The ends lost 4 bases at V and 4 bases at J; junction bases unmatched: 5. CDR3: CAISGRGLGETQYF. The DNA of the CDR3 is TGTGCCATCAGTGGCAGGGGGCTAGGAGAGACCCAGTACTTC.

This CDR3 reads CATSPGTGNQPQHF. CDR3 bases: TGTGCCACCTCTCCCGGGACAGGCAATCAGCCCCAGCATTTT. This chain links TRBV10-3 with TRBJ1-5; 7 bases match TRBD1. V was clipped by 10 bases and J by 2 bases; unmatched bases: 8. CDR1 ENHRY and CDR2 SYGVKD come from the germline V gene. This CDR3 spans 14 amino acids.

This clone has a handful of counts. The chain combines TRBV14 with TRBJ2-3; D ambiguous. Trimming cost V 1 base and J 8 bases, with 7 bases left between them. There are 12 residues in the CDR3. Germline V gives CDR1 SGHDN, CDR2 FVKESK. This CDR3 reads CASSQVRFTQYF. In DNA, the CDR3 is TGTGCCAGCAGCCAAGTTCGGTTTACGCAGTATTTT. Supplemented by reference TRBV14 and TRBJ2-3, the full variable domain reads EAGVTQFPSHSVIEKGQTVTLRCDPISGHDNLYWYRRVMGKEIKFLLHFVKESKQDESGMPNNRFLAERTGGTYSTLKVQPAELEDSGVYFCASSQVRFTQYFGPGTRLTVL.

This sequence joins TRBV18 and TRBJ2-7; 10 nucleotides match TRBD1. The CDR3 spans 13 residues. The J segment lost 5 bases and the V segment lost 6 bases, leaving 4 bases of the junction unmatched. Germline-derived CDR1 and CDR2 are KGHSH and LQKENI. The DNA for the CDR3 is TGTGCCAGCTCCGGGACAGGGGATAACGAGCAGTACTTC. Translation: CASSGTGDNEQYF.

V and J are TRBV6-6 and TRBJ2-7; the match to TRBD1 covers 7 bases. Germline assignment: CDR1 MNHNY and CDR2 SVGAGI (reference sequence). The CDR3 consists of 11 residues. The trim removed 8 bases at V and 5 bases at J, leaving 3 bases unmatched. The CDR3 is CASGQAHEQYF. The CDR3 DNA is TGTGCCAGCGGACAGGCCCACGAGCAGTACTTC.

About this clone: The same CDR3 is also encoded by other DNA sequences in this sample. This chain joins TRBV9 and TRBJ2-7, with a tentative D call TRBD1 (5 bases). Per the germline V gene, CDR1 is SGDLS and CDR2 is YYNGEE. This CDR3 region has 14 residues. V lost 0 bases and J 6 bases, leaving 13 bases between the germline ends. CDR3 loop: CASSVEQGTTEQYF. DNA for the CDR3: TGTGCCAGCAGCGTAGAGCAGGGAACCACCGAGCAGTACTTC. Full variable domain (missing parts from reference TRBV9 and TRBJ2-7): DSGVTQTPKHLITATGQRVTLRCSPRSGDLSVYWYQQSLDQGLQFLIQYYNGEERAKGNILERFSAQQFPDLHSELNLSSLELGDSALYFCASSVEQGTTEQYFGPGTRLTVT.

This clone was recorded a few times. The chain joins TRBV28 to TRBJ1-1; 8 bases align to TRBD1. Per the germline V gene, CDR1 is MDHEN and CDR2 is SYDVKM. This CDR3 spans 13 amino acids. Trimming took 6 bases from V and 4 from J; bases not matched to a gene: 4. Here the CDR3 DNA reads TGTGCCAGCAGGAGGACAGGGATCACTGAAGCTTTCTTT. Protein: CASRRTGITEAFF.

This clone turned up a few times. The rearrangement joins TRBV30 to TRBJ1-3; weak D call: TRBD1 (5 bases). The germline gives CDR1 GTSNPN, CDR2 SVGIG (reference sequence). The CDR3 runs 15 residues. V lost 5 bases and J lost 0, with 14 bases in between. The CDR3 sequence is CAWGFDRISGNTIYF. CDR3 bases: TGTGCCTGGGGTTTTGACAGAATCTCTGGAAACACCATATATTTT.

This clone was counted many times. This chain uses TRBV30 with TRBJ1-6; D call uncertain. This CDR3 spans 11 amino acids. Trimming stripped 5 bases from V and 14 bases from J, with 13 bases between. Looked up from germline, CDR1 is GTSNPN and CDR2 is SVGIG (reference sequence). CDR3 protein: CAWATTPALHF. Written as DNA, the CDR3 is TGTGCCTGGGCCACGACACCGGCCCTCCACTTT.

The sample holds a few counts of this clone. The J gene is TRBJ2-7, the V gene TRBV19; maybe TRBD2 (6 bases). The CDR3 contains 18 residues. Deletions cut 1 base from V and 3 bases from J, with 22 bases between. Germline values: CDR1 LNHDA, CDR2 SQIVND (reference sequence). The chain's CDR3 is CASSIAGDSLRPYYEQYF. CDR3 DNA: TGTGCCAGTAGTATAGCGGGAGACAGCCTACGCCCATACTACGAGCAGTACTTC.

In its sample, this clone was seen a few times. J is TRBJ2-5 and V is TRBV6-5; 11 bases agree with TRBD2. The CDR3 covers 16 residues. With 0 bases clipped from V and 3 bases from J, the junction kept 3 bases outside the gene matches. Germline loops: CDR1 MNHEY, CDR2 SVGAGI. Here the CDR3 reads CASSYSSGGAEETQYF. The CDR3 nucleotides are TGTGCCAGCAGTTACTCTAGCGGGGGGGCTGAAGAGACCCAGTACTTC.

The rearrangement links TRBV15 to TRBJ2-5, with D perhaps matching TRBD1 (5 bases). CDR3 length equals 18 residues. Germline lookup yields CDR1 LNHNV and CDR2 YYDKDF (reference sequence). V lost 0 bases to trimming and J lost 5 bases, with 22 bases between them. CDR3 sequence: CATSRDHPHGHPGETQYF. The CDR3 DNA sequence: TGTGCCACCAGCAGAGATCATCCACACGGACACCCCGGTGAGACCCAGTACTTC.

The V gene is TRBV11-1, the J gene TRBJ2-2; D is unclear. Germline V gene sequence: CDR1 SGHAT, CDR2 FQDESV (reference sequence). V was cut by 1 base and J by 6 bases, with 9 bases left in between. The CDR3 is made up of 14 amino acids. The CDR3 here is CASSLVGPAGELFF. CDR3 sequence (DNA): TGTGCCAGCAGCTTAGTTGGTCCGGCCGGGGAGCTGTTTTTT.

This chain links TRBV30 with TRBJ2-2; 11 bases are shared with TRBD1. The CDR3 is 16 amino acids. The germline V gene encodes CDR1 GTSNPN and CDR2 SVGIG (reference sequence). The trim removed 3 bases at V and 6 bases at J, leaving 9 bases unmatched. CDR3 residues: CAWSASGTGGPGELFF. The CDR3, as DNA: TGTGCCTGGAGCGCCTCAGGGACAGGGGGTCCCGGGGAGCTGTTTTTT.

The J gene is TRBJ2-2, the V gene TRBV5-4; 10 bases fit TRBD2. The germline gives CDR1 SGHNT, CDR2 YYREEE (reference sequence). This CDR3 region has 15 residues. V lost 2 bases, J lost 5 bases, and 3 bases stayed unmatched. This CDR3 is CASSFSSGSTGELFF. CDR3 DNA: TGTGCCAGCAGCTTTTCTAGCGGGAGTACCGGGGAGCTGTTTTTT. The complete variable domain, with remaining parts taken from reference TRBV5-4 and TRBJ2-2, reads ETGVTQSPTHLIKTRGQQVTLRCSSQSGHNTVSWYQQALGQGPQFIFQYYREEENGRGNFPPRFSGLQFPNYSSELNVNALELDDSALYLCASSFSSGSTGELFFGEGSRLTVL.

This clone was detected a few times. In DNA form, the CDR3 reads TGTGCCGCCCAGACAGGGACCCACGAGCAGTACTTC. It translates to CAAQTGTHEQYF. The chain uses TRBV30 and TRBJ2-5; 7 bases fit TRBD1. The J call may be incorrect, as the DNA end agrees better with TRBJ2-7. The germline V gene encodes CDR1 GTSNPN and CDR2 SVGIG (reference sequence). The CDR3 contains 12 residues.